A single sample gave rise to the 5 T cell receptor beta chains below, sequenced in a study of cytomegalovirus exposure and HLA in healthy donors. PCR was performed using 60 Vbeta and 13 Jbeta primers. Method: immunoSEQ multiplex PCR; TCRdb's copy keeps in-frame clones and lacks some. This sample's clone table lists 50,000 to 70,000 clones. Sequencing was carried out using PBMCs. The receptors here all came from a male donor in good health and CMV-seronegative.

This sequence joins TRBV6-5 and TRBJ2-7; D ambiguous. Germline CDR1 reads MNHEY; CDR2 reads SVGAGI. Trimming removed 6 bases at V and 4 bases at J, with 13 bases between. The CDR3 consists of 13 residues. The CDR3 DNA is TGTGCCAGCAGCCCTGCGTATCGTTACGAGCAGTACTTC. Translating gives CASSPAYRYEQYF.

This sequence joins TRBV7-2 and TRBJ1-2; D gene ambiguous. The CDR3 sequence is 12 residues long. The V end lost 4 bases, the J end lost 6 bases, and 9 bases lay between the germline ends. Germline V gives CDR1 SGHTA, CDR2 FQGNSA. DNA of the CDR3: TGTGCCAGCAGCTACGCTACAGATGGCTACACCTTC. This encodes CASSYATDGYTF.

The chain is built from TRBV9 and TRBJ2-3; D call uncertain. The CDR3 sequence is 13 residues long. The V gene lost 0 bases and the J gene lost 5 bases, with 7 bases spanning the gap. Germline CDR1 and CDR2: SGDLS and YYNGEE. DNA for the CDR3: TGTGCCAGCAGCGTAGACCTCAGAGATACGCAGTATTTT. Protein product: CASSVDLRDTQYF. Variable domain in full (rest from reference TRBV9 and TRBJ2-3): DSGVTQTPKHLITATGQRVTLRCSPRSGDLSVYWYQQSLDQGLQFLIQYYNGEERAKGNILERFSAQQFPDLHSELNLSSLELGDSALYFCASSVDLRDTQYFGPGTRLTVL.

The chain is built from TRBV4-3 and TRBJ2-2, with a possible D match to TRBD2 (5 bases). Trimming cost V 3 bases and J 8 bases, with 16 bases left between them. Germline CDR1 is LGHNA and CDR2 is YSLEER. The CDR3 runs to 15 residues. CDR3 residues: CASSQDITRAGELFF. In DNA form, the CDR3 reads TGCGCCAGCAGCCAGGATATTACTAGGGCTGGGGAGCTGTTTTTT.

V is TRBV4-3 and J is TRBJ2-1; 7 nucleotides match TRBD2. The ends lost 1 base at V and 9 bases at J; junction bases unmatched: 12. The germline CDR1 and CDR2 sequences are LGHNA and YSLEER. This CDR3 has 16 residues. The CDR3 DNA sequence: TGCGCCAGCAGCCAAGGGGGGGGTCTTGTTACAGTTGAGCAGTTCTTC. Protein: CASSQGGGLVTVEQFF.